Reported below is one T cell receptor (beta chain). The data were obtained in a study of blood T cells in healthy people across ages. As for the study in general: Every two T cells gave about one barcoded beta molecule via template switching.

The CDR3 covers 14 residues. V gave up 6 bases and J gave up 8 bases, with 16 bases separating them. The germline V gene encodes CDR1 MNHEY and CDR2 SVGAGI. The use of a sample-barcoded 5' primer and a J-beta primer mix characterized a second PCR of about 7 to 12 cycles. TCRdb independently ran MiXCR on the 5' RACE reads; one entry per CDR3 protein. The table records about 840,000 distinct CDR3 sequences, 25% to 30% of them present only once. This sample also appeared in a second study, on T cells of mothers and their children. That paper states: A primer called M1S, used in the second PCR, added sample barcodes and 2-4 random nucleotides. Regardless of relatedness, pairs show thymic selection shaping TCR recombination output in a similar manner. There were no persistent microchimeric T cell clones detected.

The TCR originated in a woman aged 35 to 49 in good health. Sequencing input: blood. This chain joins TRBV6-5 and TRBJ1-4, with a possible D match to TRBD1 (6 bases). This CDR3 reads CASRTSGVGEKLFF. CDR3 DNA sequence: TGTGCCAGCAGGACCTCAGGGGTGGGGGAAAAACTGTTTTTT.